This paragraph reports one TCR beta chain. Only a few counts were recorded for this clonotype. This clone's antigen is unknown. No base quality information exists; no much larger clone differs at one position. Sequencing used an Illumina HiSeq 1500. TCRdb reprocessed the public reads (quality trimming at Q25 with fastp, clone calling with MiXCR) and kept in-frame beta chains. Rows with a matching CDR3 protein are joined into one entry that keeps the most common DNA and genes. Here the sample has 900,000 to 950,000 distinct CDR3 sequences; approximately 31% occur a single time. The ten largest clones represent 13% of the sample. The source of the sample is a study of T cell repertoires in cytomegalovirus infection (dated by TCRdb to about 2019). Concerning the study at large: The peptide stimulations were aimed at well-studied HLA-B-restricted epitopes as well as recently identified HLA-C-restricted CMV epitopes, whose presentation resists viral immunomodulation. Donor HLA type was relevant to the analysis, as public TCR beta signatures indicated carriage of CMV infection together with the matching HLA type.

This specimen's treatment or condition label, interpreted: in vitro stimulation with specific CMV peptide epitopes to enrich CMV-specific T cells. General study outcomes and caveats: Carriers of CMV infection plus the relevant HLA type were discriminated by the cumulative frequency of public TCR beta family members in the study cohort and in an independent approximately 360-donor cohort. The ex vivo response was dominated by HLA-C-restricted CMV-specific TCR beta clonotypes, which also provided the single most frequent clonotype in two of eight donors.

The CDR3 spans 17 residues, from the cysteine through the phenylalanine. Only the CDR3 DNA stays, 51 bases, in frame from base 1. The germline V gene supplies CDR1 MNHNS and CDR2 SASEGT. V loses 3 bases at its end and J loses 4 bases; junction bases beyond the gene matches: 12. This chain joins TRBV6-1 to TRBJ2-5; 9 nucleotides in the junction match TRBD1. This specimen consisted of cultured CD8+ T cells from PBMCs, obtained from culture after CMV antigen stimulation. This TCR came from a human donor in good health (CMV status not recorded). Some clones in this sample may be carry-over from other donors' samples. The DNA sequence reads TGTGCCAGCAGTGAGACCTTGGGACAGGGTATTGGAGAGACCCAGTACTTC. This is translated as CASSETLGQGIGETQYF.